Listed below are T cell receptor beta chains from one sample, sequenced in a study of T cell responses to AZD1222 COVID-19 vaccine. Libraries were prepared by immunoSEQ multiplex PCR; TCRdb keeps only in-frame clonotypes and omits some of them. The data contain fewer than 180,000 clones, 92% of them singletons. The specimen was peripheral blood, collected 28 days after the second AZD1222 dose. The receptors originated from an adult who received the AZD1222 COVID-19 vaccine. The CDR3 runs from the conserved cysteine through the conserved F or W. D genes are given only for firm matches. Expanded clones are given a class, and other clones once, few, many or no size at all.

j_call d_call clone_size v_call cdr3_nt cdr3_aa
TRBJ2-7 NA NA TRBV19 TGTGCCAGTAGTATGCAGGTCGGGAGTAGCCACGAGCAGTACTTC CASSMQVGSSHEQYF
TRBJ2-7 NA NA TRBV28 TGTGCCAGCAACCGTTTTAGGAGTTCCTACGAGCAGTACTTC CASNRFRSSYEQYF
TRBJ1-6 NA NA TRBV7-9 TGTGCCAGCAGGTTCAGGGGTAATTCGAATTCACCCCTCCACTTT CASRFRGNSNSPLHF
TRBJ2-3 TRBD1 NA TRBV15 TGTGCCACCAGCAGAGTCGGGTGGACAGGGCCAGATACGCAGTATTTT CATSRVGWTGPDTQYF
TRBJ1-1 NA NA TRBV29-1 TGCAGCGTCGTGGGACTGACGAACACTGAAGCTTTCTTT CSVVGLTNTEAFF
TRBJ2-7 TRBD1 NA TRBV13 TGTGCCAGGGATACCTGCCACGGACAGGGGTCCTACGAGCAGTACTTC CARDTCHGQGSYEQYF
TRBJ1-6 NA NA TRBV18 TGTGCCAGCTCTCCCGGGACGGGGAAAGTCACCCTCCACTTT CASSPGTGKVTLHF
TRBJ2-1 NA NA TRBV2 TGTGCCAGCTCCTCCGTCGATGAGCAGTTCTTC CASSSVDEQFF
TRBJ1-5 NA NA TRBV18 TGTGCCAGCTCACCTTTCCCGGGGGATAGCAATCAGCCCCAGCATTTT CASSPFPGDSNQPQHF
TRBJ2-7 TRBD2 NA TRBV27 TGTGCCAGCAGTTTTCTAGCGGGAGGAGGATTCTCCTACGAGCAGTACTTC CASSFLAGGGFSYEQYF
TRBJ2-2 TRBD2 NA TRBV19 TGTGCCAGTAGCGGGATAGCGGGTTTCTCCGGGGAGCTGTTTTTT CASSGIAGFSGELFF
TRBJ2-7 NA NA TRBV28 TGTGCCAGCAGTTTACCAAACTACGAGCAGTACTTC CASSLPNYEQYF
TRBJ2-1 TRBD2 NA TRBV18 TGTGCCAGCTCACCACCGCTAGCGGGAGCTTACAATGAGCAGTTCTTC CASSPPLAGAYNEQFF
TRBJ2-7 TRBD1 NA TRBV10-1 TGCGCCAGCAGTCGGGACAGGGAACTTAGCTCCTACGAGCAGTACTTC CASSRDRELSSYEQYF
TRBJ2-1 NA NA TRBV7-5 TGTGCCGCGGGAGGGTGTAGCAATGAGCAGTTCTTC CAAGGCSNEQFF
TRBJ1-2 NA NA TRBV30 TGTGCCTGGGGGGATGCCAGTTTTAACTATGGCTACACCTTC CAWGDASFNYGYTF
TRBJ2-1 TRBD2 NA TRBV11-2 TGTGCCAGCAGCTCCGGACTAGCGGGAGAGCATGAGCAGTTCTTC CASSSGLAGEHEQFF
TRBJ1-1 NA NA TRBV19 TGTGCCAGTAGTATAGACAGGGGCGGCACTGAAGCTTTCTTT CASSIDRGGTEAFF
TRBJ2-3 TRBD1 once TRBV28 TGTGCCAGCAGTTTATTGGGGACAGGGGACACAGATACGCAGTATTTT CASSLLGTGDTDTQYF
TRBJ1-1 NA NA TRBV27 TGTGCCAGCAGTTACGGGGGAAACACTGAAGCTTTCTTT CASSYGGNTEAFF
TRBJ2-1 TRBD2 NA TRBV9 TGTGCCAGCAGCGCCGGGACCGAGACTAGCCTGACCTACAATGAGCAGTTCTTC CASSAGTETSLTYNEQFF
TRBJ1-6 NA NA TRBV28 TGTGCCAGCAGCTATGGAAAGTATTCACCCCTCCACTTT CASSYGKYSPLHF
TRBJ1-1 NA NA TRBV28 TGTGCCAGCAGTTTACGAACAGGTCCGATGAACACTGAAGCTTTCTTT CASSLRTGPMNTEAFF
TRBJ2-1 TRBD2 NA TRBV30 TGTGCCTGGATTAATCAGGGGGGACTAGCGGGACACAATGAGCAGTTCTTC CAWINQGGLAGHNEQFF
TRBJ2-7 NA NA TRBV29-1 TGCAGCGTTGAGAGGGGCAACGAGCAGTACTTC CSVERGNEQYF
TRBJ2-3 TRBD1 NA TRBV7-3 TGTGCCAGCAGCTTGCAGACAGGGTTAGGACTGGGTGGAGATACGCAGTATTTT CASSLQTGLGLGGDTQYF
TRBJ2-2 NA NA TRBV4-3 TGCGCCAGCAGCCAAGACCCGTTACTGAACACCGGGGAGCTGTTTTTT CASSQDPLLNTGELFF
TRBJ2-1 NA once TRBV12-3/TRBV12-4 TGTGCCAGCAGTTTAGCCGGGACGGAGCAGTTCTTC CASSLAGTEQFF
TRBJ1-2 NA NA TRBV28 TGTGCCAGCAGTTCCCACCCCCGGAGCACCCCCCGGGGCTACACCTTC CASSSHPRSTPRGYTF
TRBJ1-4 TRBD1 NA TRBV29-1 TGCAGCGTTGAGGACAGGGTACGGGAAAAACTGTTTTTT CSVEDRVREKLFF
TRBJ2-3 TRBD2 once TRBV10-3 TGTGCCCATGGACCCCGGGAGGGCACAGATACGCAGTATTTT CAHGPREGTDTQYF
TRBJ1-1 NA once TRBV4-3 TGCGCCAGCAGCCAAGATGACACTGAAGCTTTCTTT CASSQDDTEAFF
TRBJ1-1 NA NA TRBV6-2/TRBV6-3 TGTGCCAGCAGCCTGACAGCGAACACTGAAGCTTTCTTT CASSLTANTEAFF
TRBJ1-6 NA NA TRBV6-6 TGTGCCAGCAGCGGGGGTTCGTATTCACCCCTCCACTTT CASSGGSYSPLHF
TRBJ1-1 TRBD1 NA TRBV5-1 TGCGCCAGCAGGGGCGGACAGGGGAACACTGAAGCTTTCTTT CASRGGQGNTEAFF
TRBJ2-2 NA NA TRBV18 TGTGCCAGCTCACCTAATGGCCAGGGTGGCGGGGAGCTGTTTTTT CASSPNGQGGGELFF
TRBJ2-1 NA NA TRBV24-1 TGTGCCACCACAGGGGGCGCGGGAGATGAGCAGTTCTTC CATTGGAGDEQFF
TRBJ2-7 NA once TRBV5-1 TGCGCCAGCAGCCTGGCGGCCAGCTCCTACGAGCAGTACTTC CASSLAASSYEQYF
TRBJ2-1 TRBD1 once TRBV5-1 TGCGCCAGCAGCTTCGGACAGGTCTTGGATGAGCAGTTCTTC CASSFGQVLDEQFF
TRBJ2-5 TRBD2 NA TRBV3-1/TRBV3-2 TGTGCCAGCAGCCAAGGACTAGCGGGAGTAGAGACCCAGTACTTC CASSQGLAGVETQYF
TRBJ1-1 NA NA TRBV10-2 TGCGCCAGCAGTGGGGGACGGGGGATAAAAGCTTTCTTT CASSGGRGIKAFF
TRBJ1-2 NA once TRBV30 TGTGCCTGGACCCCATCAGGGATCTATGGCTACACCTTC CAWTPSGIYGYTF
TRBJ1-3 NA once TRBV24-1 TGTGCCACCAGTGGCCCAGGAGATAACGGAAACACCATATATTTT CATSGPGDNGNTIYF
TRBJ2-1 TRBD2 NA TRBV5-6 TGTGCCAGCAGCGGGACTAGCGGCAATGAGCAGTTCTTC CASSGTSGNEQFF
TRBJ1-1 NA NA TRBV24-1 TGTGCCACCAGTGATCCATCGACAGACACTGAAGCTTTCTTT CATSDPSTDTEAFF
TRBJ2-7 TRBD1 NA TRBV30 TGTGCCTGGAGTGTACAGTCCATGGGAAGGCTCCTGGGACAGGCTCGCTACGAGCAGTACTTC CAWSVQSMGRLLGQARYEQYF
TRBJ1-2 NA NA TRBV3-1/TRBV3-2 TGTGCCAGCAGCCCTTACCGGGACATAGAGATCTATGGCTACACCTTC CASSPYRDIEIYGYTF
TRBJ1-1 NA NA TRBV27 TGTGCCAGCAAGATGGGGGGGGCAGGGCAGAACACTGAAGCTTTCTTT CASKMGGAGQNTEAFF
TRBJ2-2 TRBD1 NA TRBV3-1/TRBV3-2 TGTGCCAGCAGCACAGGGACAGGGTGGGACGGGGAGCTGTTTTTT CASSTGTGWDGELFF
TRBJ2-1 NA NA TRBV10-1 TGCGCCAGCAGTGGGTACAGAAACAATGAGCAGTTCTTC CASSGYRNNEQFF
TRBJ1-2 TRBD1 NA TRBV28 TGTGCCATAGGGCCTATGGAGGGGGCGATGGGTGGCTACACCTTC CAIGPMEGAMGGYTF
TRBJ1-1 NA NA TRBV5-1 TGCGCCAGCAGCTTGAGCCGGGAAGTTTCTGAAGCTTTCTTT CASSLSREVSEAFF
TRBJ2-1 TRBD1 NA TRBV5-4 TGTGCCAGCAGCACCGGACAGGGAAGATACAATGAGCAGTTCTTC CASSTGQGRYNEQFF
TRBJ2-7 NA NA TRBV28 TGTGCCAGCAGCCCCATAAGCAACCGGGAGCAGTACTTC CASSPISNREQYF
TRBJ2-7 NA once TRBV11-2 TGTGCCAGCAGACCTACCGGGGGACAAGGCAACGAGCAGTACTTC CASRPTGGQGNEQYF